This T cell receptor (beta chain) was captured in a study of blood T cell repertoires in COVID-19. Study-wide background: Sites across the United States, Italy and Spain contributed samples from acute and convalescent COVID-19. The analysed material was cDNA or gDNA that came from T cells, B-cell-depleted T cells, or PBMCs.

Germline CDR1 reads SGHRS; CDR2 reads YFSETQ. The CDR3 extends over 14 amino acids. The trim removed 0 bases at V and 1 base at J, leaving 0 bases unmatched. Per the original methods: Estimation of nucleated cell counts was performed using reference gene primer amplification. Clones were sequenced by immunoSEQ multiplex PCR, and TCRdb holds only the in-frame ones, with some missing. V, J and clone size are taken as reported in that table, and D and trimming were inferred from the DNA itself. The sample carries approximately 24,000 clones, roughly 94% recorded once. Input material: peripheral blood. This receptor was taken from a woman between 45 and 65 years old with active COVID-19. This chain links TRBV5-1 with TRBJ2-7, with 8 bases aligning to TRBD2. CDR3 bases: TGCGCCAGCAGCTTGGCGGGAGGGTCCTACGAGCAGTACTTC. Translated: CASSLAGGSYEQYF.